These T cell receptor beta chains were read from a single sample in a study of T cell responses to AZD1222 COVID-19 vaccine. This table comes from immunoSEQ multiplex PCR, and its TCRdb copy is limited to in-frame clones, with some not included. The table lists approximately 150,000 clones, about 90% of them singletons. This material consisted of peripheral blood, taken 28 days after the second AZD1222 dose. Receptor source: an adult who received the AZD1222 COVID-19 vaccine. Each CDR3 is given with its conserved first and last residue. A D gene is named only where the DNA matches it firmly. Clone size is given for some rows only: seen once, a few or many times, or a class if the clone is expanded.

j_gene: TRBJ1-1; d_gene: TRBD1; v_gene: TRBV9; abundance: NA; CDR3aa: CASSVSGGTTEAFF; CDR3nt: TGTGCCAGCAGCGTCTCAGGGGGGACCACTGAAGCTTTCTTT
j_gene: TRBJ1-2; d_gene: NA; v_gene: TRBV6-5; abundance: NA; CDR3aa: CASSYSSGSYGYTF; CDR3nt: TGTGCCAGCAGTTACTCGTCTGGCAGCTATGGCTACACCTTC
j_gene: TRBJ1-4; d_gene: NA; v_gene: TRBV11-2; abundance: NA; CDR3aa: CASSLDRRWAINEKLFF; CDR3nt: TGTGCCAGCAGCTTAGACCGGCGGTGGGCGATTAATGAAAAACTGTTTTTT
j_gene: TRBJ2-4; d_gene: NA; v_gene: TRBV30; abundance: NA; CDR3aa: CSAGQLAKNIQYF; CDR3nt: TGTTCTGCGGGACAGCTAGCCAAAAACATTCAGTACTTC
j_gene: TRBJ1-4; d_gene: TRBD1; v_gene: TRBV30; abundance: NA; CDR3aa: CAWSVRQTGPGEKLFF; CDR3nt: TGTGCCTGGAGTGTCAGGCAGACAGGGCCAGGAGAAAAACTGTTTTTT
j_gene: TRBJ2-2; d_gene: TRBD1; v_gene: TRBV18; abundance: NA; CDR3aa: CASSPKDRLSLNTGELFF; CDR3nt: TGTGCCAGCTCACCAAAGGACAGGTTATCCCTGAACACCGGGGAGCTGTTTTTT
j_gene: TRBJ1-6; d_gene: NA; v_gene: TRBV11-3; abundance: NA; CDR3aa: CLSRAFDSPLHF; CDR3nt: TGTCTTAGTAGGGCTTTTGATTCACCCCTCCACTTT
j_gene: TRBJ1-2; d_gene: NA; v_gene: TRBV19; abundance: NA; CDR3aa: CASTSGGSGLYGYTF; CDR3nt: NA
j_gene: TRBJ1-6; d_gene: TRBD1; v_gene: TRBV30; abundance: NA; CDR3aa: CAWSAGQGGSSPLHF; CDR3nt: TGTGCCTGGAGTGCCGGACAGGGAGGGAGTTCACCCCTCCACTTT
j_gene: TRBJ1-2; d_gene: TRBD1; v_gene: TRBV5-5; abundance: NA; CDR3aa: CASSLDPRTGRYGYTF; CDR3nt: TGTGCCAGCAGCTTGGACCCCCGGACAGGGCGATATGGCTACACCTTC
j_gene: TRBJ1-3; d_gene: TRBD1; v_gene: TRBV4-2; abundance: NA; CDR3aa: CASSQDGRQGASGNTIYF; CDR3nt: TGTGCCAGCAGCCAAGATGGTAGGCAGGGGGCTTCTGGAAACACCATATATTTT
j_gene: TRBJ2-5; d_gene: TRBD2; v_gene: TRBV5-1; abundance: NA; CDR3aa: CASSRAGVAVETQYF; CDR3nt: TGCGCCAGCAGTCGAGCGGGAGTAGCAGTGGAGACCCAGTACTTC
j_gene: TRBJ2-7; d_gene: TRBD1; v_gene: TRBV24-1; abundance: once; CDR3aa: CATSATGGIGYEQYF; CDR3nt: TGTGCCACCAGTGCGACAGGGGGTATCGGCTACGAGCAGTACTTC
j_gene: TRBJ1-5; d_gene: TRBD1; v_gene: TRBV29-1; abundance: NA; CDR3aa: CSVVPGGSNQPQHF; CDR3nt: TGCAGCGTAGTCCCAGGGGGTAGCAATCAGCCCCAGCATTTT
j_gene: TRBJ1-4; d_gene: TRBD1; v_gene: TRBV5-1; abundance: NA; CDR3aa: CASSFSDRDDEKLFF; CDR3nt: TGCGCCAGCAGCTTTTCCGACAGGGATGATGAAAAACTGTTTTTT
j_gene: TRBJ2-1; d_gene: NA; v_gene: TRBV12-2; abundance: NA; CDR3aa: CASRLQNGTSGRNEQFF; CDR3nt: TGTGCAAGTCGCCTCCAAAACGGGACTAGCGGGAGAAATGAGCAGTTCTTC
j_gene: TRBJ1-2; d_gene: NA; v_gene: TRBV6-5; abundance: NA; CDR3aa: CASSPGPLNYGYTF; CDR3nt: TGTGCCAGCAGTCCCGGGCCTCTAAACTATGGCTACACCTTC
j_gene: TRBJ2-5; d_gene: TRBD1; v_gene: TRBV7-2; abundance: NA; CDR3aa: CASSLLTAQGAVETQYF; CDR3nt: TGTGCCAGCAGCTTACTAACGGCCCAGGGGGCGGTTGAGACCCAGTACTTC
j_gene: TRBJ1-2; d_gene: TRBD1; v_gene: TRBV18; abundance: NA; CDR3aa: CASSPFRDRGPDGYTF; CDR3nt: TGTGCCAGCTCACCATTTCGAGACAGGGGACCCGATGGCTACACCTTC
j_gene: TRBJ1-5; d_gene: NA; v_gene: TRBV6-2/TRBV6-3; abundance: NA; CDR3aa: CASSQGTYQPQHF; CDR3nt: TGTGCCAGCAGTCAAGGGACCTATCAGCCCCAGCATTTT
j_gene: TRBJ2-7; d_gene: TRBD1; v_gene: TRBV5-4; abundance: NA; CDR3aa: CASSFGRGTGVGEQYF; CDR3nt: TGTGCCAGCAGCTTTGGCCGCGGGACAGGGGTTGGCGAGCAGTACTTC
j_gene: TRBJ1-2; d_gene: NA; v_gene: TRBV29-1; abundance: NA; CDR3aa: CSVEGTTNYGYTF; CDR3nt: TGCAGCGTTGAAGGGACAACTAACTATGGCTACACCTTC
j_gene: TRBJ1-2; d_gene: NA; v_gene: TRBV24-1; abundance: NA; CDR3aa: CATIQRAARADYGYTF; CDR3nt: TGTGCCACCATACAACGCGCGGCCAGGGCGGACTATGGCTACACCTTC
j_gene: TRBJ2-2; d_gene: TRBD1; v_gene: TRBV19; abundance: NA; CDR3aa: CASSYTGANTGELFF; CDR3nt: TGTGCCAGTAGTTATACAGGGGCGAACACCGGGGAGCTGTTTTTT
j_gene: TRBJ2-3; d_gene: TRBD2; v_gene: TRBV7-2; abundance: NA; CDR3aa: CASSLTSGSLTQYF; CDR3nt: TGTGCCAGCAGCTTGACTAGCGGGTCGCTAACGCAGTATTTT
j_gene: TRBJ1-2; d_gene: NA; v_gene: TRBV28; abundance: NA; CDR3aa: CASTGTSPLIRYTF; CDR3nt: TGTGCCAGCACCGGTACCTCTCCCCTGATCCGCTACACCTTC
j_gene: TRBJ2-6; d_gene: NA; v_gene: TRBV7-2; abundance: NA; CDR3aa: CASSGTRASGANVLTF; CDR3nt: TGTGCCAGCAGCGGAACCAGGGCGAGCGGGGCCAACGTCCTGACTTTC
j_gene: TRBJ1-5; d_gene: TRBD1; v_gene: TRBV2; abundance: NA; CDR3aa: CASSHNPGGPGDQPQHF; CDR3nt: TGTGCCAGCAGCCACAACCCAGGGGGGCCTGGGGATCAGCCCCAGCATTTT
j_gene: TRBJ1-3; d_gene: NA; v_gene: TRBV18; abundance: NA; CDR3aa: CASSQTSESSGNTIYF; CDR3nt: TGTGCCAGCTCACAAACTTCAGAGAGCTCTGGAAACACCATATATTTT
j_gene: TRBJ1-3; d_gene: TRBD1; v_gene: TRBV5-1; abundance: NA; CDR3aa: CASSPGQVPASGNTIYF; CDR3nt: TGCGCCAGCAGCCCAGGACAGGTTCCCGCCTCTGGAAACACCATATATTTT
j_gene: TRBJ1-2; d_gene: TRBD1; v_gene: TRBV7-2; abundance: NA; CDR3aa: CASSSDWDSRNYGYTF; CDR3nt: TGTGCCAGCAGCTCAGATTGGGACAGCCGAAACTATGGCTACACCTTC
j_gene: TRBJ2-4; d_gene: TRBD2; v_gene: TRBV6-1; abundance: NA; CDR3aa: CASSERWAGVAKNIQYF; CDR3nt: TGTGCCAGCAGTGAAAGGTGGGCGGGGGTAGCCAAAAACATTCAGTACTTC
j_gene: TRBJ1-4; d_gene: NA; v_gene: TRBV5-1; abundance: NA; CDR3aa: CASSLVGRFAEGELFF; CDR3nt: TGCGCCAGCAGCTTGGTCGGGAGATTTGCTGAAGGTGAACTGTTTTTT
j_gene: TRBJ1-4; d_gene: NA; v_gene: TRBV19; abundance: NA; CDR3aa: CASSSRPAPNEKLFF; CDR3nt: TGTGCCAGTAGTTCCCGACCGGCCCCCAATGAAAAACTGTTTTTT
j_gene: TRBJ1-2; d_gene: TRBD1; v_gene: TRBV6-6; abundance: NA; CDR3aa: CASSPQGQSYGYTF; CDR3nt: TGTGCCAGCAGTCCCCAGGGACAGAGCTATGGCTACACCTTC
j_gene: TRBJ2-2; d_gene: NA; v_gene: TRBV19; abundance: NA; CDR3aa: CASNLNRVTGELFF; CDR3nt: TGTGCCAGTAACCTCAACAGGGTCACCGGGGAGCTGTTTTTT
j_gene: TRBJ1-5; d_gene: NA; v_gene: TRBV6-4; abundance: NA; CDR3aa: CASLTSPREVGQPQHF; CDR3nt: TGTGCCAGCCTCACGTCCCCCAGGGAAGTGGGTCAGCCCCAGCATTTT
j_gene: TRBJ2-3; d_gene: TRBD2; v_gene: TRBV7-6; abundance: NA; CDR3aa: CASSSLAGASTDTQYF; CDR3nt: TGTGCCAGCAGCTCGCTAGCGGGGGCGAGCACAGATACGCAGTATTTT
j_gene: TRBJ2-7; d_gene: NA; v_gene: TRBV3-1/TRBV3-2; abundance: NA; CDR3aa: CASSPPRDQPYEQYF; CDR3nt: TGTGCCAGCAGCCCTCCCCGAGACCAACCCTACGAGCAGTACTTC
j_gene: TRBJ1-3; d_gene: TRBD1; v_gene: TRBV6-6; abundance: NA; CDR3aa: CASSYEGGEGNTIYF; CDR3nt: TGTGCCAGCAGTTACGAAGGGGGCGAAGGAAACACCATATATTTT
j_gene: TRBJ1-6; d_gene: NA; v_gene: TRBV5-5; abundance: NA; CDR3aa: CASSLFRTDSPLHF; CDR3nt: TGTGCCAGCAGCTTGTTCCGGACTGATTCACCCCTCCACTTT
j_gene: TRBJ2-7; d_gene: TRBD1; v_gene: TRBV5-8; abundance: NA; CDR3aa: CASSRGQGHYEQYF; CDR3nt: TGTGCCAGCAGCCGCGGACAGGGACATTACGAGCAGTACTTC
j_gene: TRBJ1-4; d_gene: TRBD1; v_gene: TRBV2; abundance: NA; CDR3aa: CASSQFGQGINEKLFF; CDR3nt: TGTGCCAGCAGTCAGTTTGGACAGGGGATTAATGAAAAACTGTTTTTT
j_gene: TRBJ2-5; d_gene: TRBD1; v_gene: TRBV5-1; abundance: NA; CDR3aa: CASSLEQGAQETQYF; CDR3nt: TGCGCCAGCAGCTTGGAACAGGGGGCCCAAGAGACCCAGTACTTC
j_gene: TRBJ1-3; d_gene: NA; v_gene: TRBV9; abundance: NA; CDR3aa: CASSTGTTSSGNTIYF; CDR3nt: TGTGCCAGCAGCACCGGGACAACGAGCTCTGGAAACACCATATATTTT
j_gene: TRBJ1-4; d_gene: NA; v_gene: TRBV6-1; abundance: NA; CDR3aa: CASSEAPGSLEKLFF; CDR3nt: TGTGCCAGCAGTGAAGCCCCCGGGAGCCTTGAAAAACTGTTTTTT
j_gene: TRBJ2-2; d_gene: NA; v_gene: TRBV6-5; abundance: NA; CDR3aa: CASRAGKNTGELFF; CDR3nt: TGTGCCAGCAGGGCCGGGAAGAACACCGGGGAGCTGTTTTTT
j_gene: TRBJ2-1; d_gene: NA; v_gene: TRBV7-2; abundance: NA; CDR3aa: CASSYDSSYNEQFF; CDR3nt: TGTGCCAGCAGCTACGACAGCTCCTACAATGAGCAGTTCTTC
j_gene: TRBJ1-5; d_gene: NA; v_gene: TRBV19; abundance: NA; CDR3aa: CASSTEGQGSNQPQHF; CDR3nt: TGTGCCAGTAGTACCGAAGGGCAGGGTAGCAATCAGCCCCAGCATTTT
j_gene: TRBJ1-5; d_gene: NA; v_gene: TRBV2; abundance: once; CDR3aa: CASSAGYSNQPQHF; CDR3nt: TGTGCCAGCAGTGCTGGTTATAGCAATCAGCCCCAGCATTTT